This T cell receptor beta chain was obtained from a study of shared clonotypes between healthy human individuals. Libraries were prepared by immunoSEQ multiplex PCR; TCRdb keeps only in-frame clonotypes and omits some of them. Counted here are approximately 1.9 million clones, around 93% occurring once; the ten biggest clones make up around 1.8%. This clone was seen once. Its antigen remains unidentified. The germline V and J ends were trimmed by 5 bases and 2 bases, with 13 bases remaining between them. This CDR3 spans 14 amino acids. In germline, CDR1 is MNHEY, CDR2 SMNVEV (reference sequence). Whole-study results and caveats: Richness estimates generally favored naive over memory subsets. With few donors, the genetic and exposure-history diversity represented was limited.

CD8 cells regarded as naive lacked CD45RO, were positively chosen for CCR7, and omitted terminally differentiated effector memory CD45RA+ cells. The receptor comes from a man between 18 and 29 years old in good health. Some clones in this sample may be carry-over from other donors' samples. The sequencing input was naive CD8+ T cells from PBMCs. The chain links TRBV27 to TRBJ2-7; D gene unclear. This CDR3 reads CASSPTLKPYEQYF. For the CDR3, the DNA is TGTGCCAGCAGTCCGACTCTGAAGCCCTACGAGCAGTACTTC.